These T cell receptor beta chains were read from a single sample in a study of molecular identifiers for immune sequencing clone quantification. One entry per CDR3 protein, called by TCRdb with MiXCR from the PCR reads. The table includes about half a million distinct CDR3 sequences, around a fifth detected once. Sample: naive CD8+ T cells from blood, with Jurkat cell RNA spiked in. These receptors were taken from a human donor in good health. Some libraries in this study had Jurkat cell RNA spiked in. The CDR3 runs from the conserved cysteine through the conserved F or W. Each record gives: V gene, clone size, J gene, D gene, CDR3 DNA, CDR3 protein. D genes are given only for firm matches. The size field is filled for only some rows; it gives once, few, many or a size class.

v_gene: TRBV20-1; abundance: few; j_gene: TRBJ2-2; d_gene: NA; CDR3nt: TGCAGTGCTAGGTTCGACATCTCCACCGGGGAGCTGTTTTTT; CDR3aa: CSARFDISTGELFF
v_gene: TRBV19; abundance: few; j_gene: TRBJ2-1; d_gene: NA; CDR3nt: TGTGCCAGTAGTATCGGACCCTCGGCTGAGCAGTTCTTC; CDR3aa: CASSIGPSAEQFF
v_gene: TRBV6-2/TRBV6-3; abundance: NA; j_gene: TRBJ2-2; d_gene: TRBD2; CDR3nt: TGTGCCAGTATGGGACTAGAAGACACCGGGGAGCTGCTTTTT; CDR3aa: CASMGLEDTGELLF
v_gene: TRBV29-1; abundance: many; j_gene: TRBJ2-7; d_gene: TRBD1; CDR3nt: TGCAGCGCAGGGGGCAGTCCATACGAGCAGTACTTC; CDR3aa: CSAGGSPYEQYF
v_gene: TRBV14; abundance: few; j_gene: TRBJ2-7; d_gene: TRBD1; CDR3nt: TGTGCCAGCAGCCAAGTTCAGGGGGCCCACGAGCAGTACTTC; CDR3aa: CASSQVQGAHEQYF
v_gene: TRBV29-1; abundance: NA; j_gene: TRBJ1-2; d_gene: NA; CDR3nt: TGCAGCGTGGGCGGGGACGATGGCTACACCTTC; CDR3aa: CSVGGDDGYTF
v_gene: TRBV28; abundance: NA; j_gene: TRBJ1-5; d_gene: NA; CDR3nt: TGTGCCAGCAGTTTAGAGGGAGGGGTATATAGCAATCAGCCCCAGCATTTT; CDR3aa: CASSLEGGVYSNQPQHF
v_gene: TRBV12-3/TRBV12-4; abundance: few; j_gene: TRBJ1-1; d_gene: TRBD1; CDR3nt: TGTGCCGGCAGTTCGACAGGGGGCACTGAAGCTTTCTTT; CDR3aa: CAGSSTGGTEAFF
v_gene: TRBV6-5; abundance: few; j_gene: TRBJ2-7; d_gene: NA; CDR3nt: TGTGCCAGCAGCCCCGGTGTCAGCGGACTCTCCTACGAGCAGTACTTC; CDR3aa: CASSPGVSGLSYEQYF
v_gene: TRBV20-1; abundance: many; j_gene: TRBJ2-7; d_gene: TRBD2; CDR3nt: TGCAGTGCTAGTAACCTAGCGGGGGGATACGAGCAGTACTTC; CDR3aa: CSASNLAGGYEQYF
v_gene: TRBV7-9; abundance: NA; j_gene: TRBJ2-5; d_gene: NA; CDR3nt: TGTGCCAGCAGCTTAACAACAGAGACCCAGTACTTC; CDR3aa: CASSLTTETQYF
v_gene: TRBV15; abundance: NA; j_gene: TRBJ2-7; d_gene: TRBD1; CDR3nt: TGTGCCACCAGCAGCGGACAGGGAATAAGGTACGAGCAGTACTTC; CDR3aa: CATSSGQGIRYEQYF
v_gene: TRBV4-3; abundance: many; j_gene: TRBJ2-7; d_gene: TRBD1; CDR3nt: TGCGCCAGCAGCCTATACTTAACCGGGACAGGGGAGTACGAGCAGTACTTC; CDR3aa: CASSLYLTGTGEYEQYF
v_gene: TRBV20-1; abundance: many; j_gene: TRBJ2-3; d_gene: NA; CDR3nt: TGCAGTGCTAGGGGGGAGGCGGATACGCAGTATTTT; CDR3aa: CSARGEADTQYF
v_gene: TRBV20-1; abundance: few; j_gene: TRBJ1-5; d_gene: NA; CDR3nt: TGCAGTGCTTCCCCGGCCCATAGCAATCAGCCCCGGCATTTT; CDR3aa: CSASPAHSNQPRHF
v_gene: TRBV3-2; abundance: few; j_gene: TRBJ1-1; d_gene: NA; CDR3nt: TGTGCCAGCAGCCAAGTTTGCAGGGGCAAAACCGGGAACACTGAAGCTTTCTTT; CDR3aa: CASSQVCRGKTGNTEAFF